The source of this TCR beta chain is a study of glioma-infiltrating T cells. General study findings and limits: Tissue-blood divergence was below expectation in non-neoplastic patients, above in gliomas. Tissue and blood shared very few CDR3 sequences.

TCR alpha and beta CDR3 regions were amplified from RNA using iRepertoire nested multiplex PCR. Input was about 85-400 ng of tissue mRNA or PBMC total RNA. From the multiplex PCR reads, TCRdb called clonotypes with MiXCR, one entry per CDR3 protein. The data show roughly 100,000 distinct CDR3 sequences, with under 30% seen just once and around 40% held by the top ten. Trimming removed 6 bases at V and 3 bases at J, with 4 bases between. The CDR3 totals 11 residues. On this clonotype: Its antigen remains unidentified.

The clonotype was recovered from a human donor with low-grade glioma or glioblastoma, undergoing nonglioma brain surgery, or in good health (not recorded which). The V call is TRBV12-3 or TRBV12-4, the J call TRBJ2-3; no reliable D call. The sample taken for sequencing was glioma tissue, nonneoplastic brain tissue, or PBMCs (not recorded which). The CDR3 here is CASRVTDTQYF. CDR3 sequence (DNA): TGTGCCAGCAGGGTGACAGATACGCAGTATTTT.